Listed below are T cell receptor beta chains from one sample, sequenced in a study of T cell responses to AZD1222 COVID-19 vaccine. Generated by immunoSEQ multiplex PCR, the TCRdb table keeps only in-frame clones and is missing some. Found here are fewer than 150,000 clones, 70% to 90% of them singletons; the top ten hold around 4%. This specimen was peripheral blood, taken 28 days after the second AZD1222 dose. These TCRs come from an adult who received the AZD1222 COVID-19 vaccine. Both conserved end residues are part of each CDR3. Each record gives: D gene, clone size, J gene, V gene, CDR3 DNA, CDR3 protein. The D gene is left open where the match is weak. Some rows have no size entry. The others give once, few or many, or a class for an expanded clone.

NA	NA	TRBJ2-7	TRBV19	TGTGCCAGTAACAAGGACGGTCTCGAGCAGTACTTC	CASNKDGLEQYF
NA	few	TRBJ2-5	TRBV19	TGTGCCAGTAGTGGAGGGTCGCAAGAGGCCCAGTACTTC	CASSGGSQEAQYF
TRBD2	NA	TRBJ2-3	TRBV3-1/TRBV3-2	TGTGCCAGCAGCCCTCGAGGGGGACTAGCGGGACCGGATACGCAGTATTTT	CASSPRGGLAGPDTQYF
TRBD1	few	TRBJ2-2	TRBV7-8	TGTGCCAGCAGCCCCCGGGACAGGGGTATGGCCGGGGAGCTGTTTTTT	CASSPRDRGMAGELFF
TRBD2	NA	TRBJ2-5	TRBV7-8	TGTGCCAGCAGCTCTCCTACTAGCGGGGGCTACCAAGAGACCCAGTACTTC	CASSSPTSGGYQETQYF
NA	NA	TRBJ2-7	TRBV6-5	TGTGCCAGCAACCACAGGGGAGGCGAGCAGTACTTC	CASNHRGGEQYF
TRBD2	NA	TRBJ2-1	TRBV15	TGTGCCACCAGCCTCCCACCGGGACTAGCGAATGAGCAGTTCTTC	CATSLPPGLANEQFF
TRBD1	NA	TRBJ1-2	TRBV30	TGTGCCTGGAATCCTCCAGGGGGCCTCGTCTATGGCTACACCTTC	CAWNPPGGLVYGYTF
NA	NA	TRBJ1-2	TRBV20-1	TGCAGTGCTAGAGGGGTAGGCGGCTACACCTTC	CSARGVGGYTF
TRBD1	NA	TRBJ1-5	TRBV30	TGTGCCTGGAGTTCGGGACAGGGTACCACTTGCAATCAGCCCCAGCATTTT	CAWSSGQGTTCNQPQHF
NA	NA	TRBJ2-7	TRBV28	TGTGCCAGCAGCCCCGTATACAGGCGAACAGAGCAGTACTTC	CASSPVYRRTEQYF
TRBD2	NA	TRBJ2-2	TRBV28	TGTGCCCTCCGGGAGGGAGTGGGCGGGGAGCTGTTTTTT	CALREGVGGELFF
NA	once	TRBJ1-3	TRBV7-2	TGTGCCAGCCGAGACTTCTCTGGAAACACCATATATTTT	CASRDFSGNTIYF
TRBD1	NA	TRBJ1-2	TRBV5-6	TGTGCCAGCAGCTCACCGGGACAGGGGGTCTCTGGCTACACCTTC	CASSSPGQGVSGYTF
TRBD2	few	TRBJ2-1	TRBV6-4	TGTGCCAGCAGCCCCGGGACTAGCTACAATGAGCAGTTCTTC	CASSPGTSYNEQFF
NA	NA	TRBJ2-7	TRBV4-3	TGCGCCAGCAGCCCCTCGAAAGGCGAGCAGTACTTC	CASSPSKGEQYF
NA	NA	TRBJ1-4	TRBV5-8	TGTGCCAGCAGCCCCCGGGGCAGGACCTCAACTAATGAAAAACTGTTTTTT	CASSPRGRTSTNEKLFF
TRBD1	NA	TRBJ1-2	TRBV3-1/TRBV3-2	TGTGCCAGCCGGGACAGGGCTAACTATGGCTACACCTTC	CASRDRANYGYTF
NA	few	TRBJ1-1	TRBV21-1	TGTGCCAGCAGCACGACAGGACCGAACACTGAAGCTTTCTTT	CASSTTGPNTEAFF
TRBD2	NA	TRBJ2-7	TRBV7-2	TGTGCCAGCAGCTTAGTTTCCGTTCTTAGCGGGGTACCTTACGAGCAGTACTTC	CASSLVSVLSGVPYEQYF
TRBD2	NA	TRBJ2-7	TRBV30	TGTGCCTGGTCTAGCGGGAGGGCCCCGCTGACCTACGAGCAGTACTTC	CAWSSGRAPLTYEQYF
NA	few	TRBJ1-2	TRBV28	TGTGCCAGCAGCCCAGGACACGGCTATGGCTACACCTTC	CASSPGHGYGYTF
NA	few	TRBJ1-5	TRBV25-1	TGTGCCAGCAGTGGTGGGCAGGGCTTAAATCAGCCCCAGCATTTT	CASSGGQGLNQPQHF
NA	NA	TRBJ1-5	TRBV10-3	TGTGCCATCAGTGCAGCGGGAGCTAGCAATCAGCCCCAGCATTTT	CAISAAGASNQPQHF
NA	NA	TRBJ2-1	TRBV19	TGTGCCAGTAGTATACCACAGGGAAATGAGCAGTTCTTC	CASSIPQGNEQFF
NA	NA	TRBJ2-5	TRBV5-1	TGCGCCTCCTATCCCGACAGGCAAGAGACCCAGTACTTC	CASYPDRQETQYF
NA	NA	TRBJ2-5	TRBV6-2/TRBV6-3	TGTGCCAGCAGCCTCACAGGGGGGGCGACCCAGTACTTC	CASSLTGGATQYF
NA	NA	TRBJ1-1	TRBV5-3	TGTGCCAGAAGCTTGGATGGGTCAGGGAGGATGAACACTGAAGCTTTCTTT	CARSLDGSGRMNTEAFF
TRBD1	NA	TRBJ2-2	TRBV7-3	TGTGCCAGCAGCCCGGACAGGGGAGAGACCGGGGAGCTGTTTTTT	CASSPDRGETGELFF
NA	NA	TRBJ1-2	TRBV25-1	TGTGCCAGCAAATTTGGAGGGGCACAGGGTGAGGGCTACACCTTC	CASKFGGAQGEGYTF
NA	NA	TRBJ2-3	TRBV29-1	TGCAGCGTTGGACGGGGGACGCAAGATACGCAGTATTTT	CSVGRGTQDTQYF
NA	NA	TRBJ1-1	TRBV7-8	TGTGCCAGCAGCCGAGAGGCAGGCTTGAACACTGAAGCTTTCTTT	CASSREAGLNTEAFF
NA	NA	TRBJ2-7	TRBV19	TGTGCCAGTTCTAATACGCCCTACGAGCAGTACTTC	CASSNTPYEQYF
TRBD2	NA	TRBJ2-7	TRBV19	TGTGCCAGTAGTATGGGACTAGCGCTGAACGAGCAGTACTTC	CASSMGLALNEQYF
NA	NA	TRBJ2-3	TRBV7-2	TGTGCCAGCAGCATACCGGCCAGGGGAGTTACGCAGTATTTT	CASSIPARGVTQYF